One sample yielded the 22 T cell receptor beta chains listed below, sequenced in a study of cytomegalovirus exposure and HLA in healthy donors. Produced via immunoSEQ multiplex PCR; TCRdb's table is partial and in-frame only. The sample records 55,000 to 70,000 clones, around 94% being singletons. Material: PBMCs. These receptors came from a man aged 18 to 29 in good health and CMV-seronegative.

Here the CDR3 DNA reads TGTGCCAGCAGGAGGGACGGGAGCGTCACCGGGGAGCTGTTTTTT. The encoded protein is CASRRDGSVTGELFF. The chain links TRBV6-5 to TRBJ2-2; possible D gene TRBD2, 6 bases. The germline V gene encodes CDR1 MNHEY and CDR2 SVGAGI. The CDR3 length is 15 residues. Trimming removed 6 bases from V and 4 bases from J, with 15 bases in between.

The chain recombines TRBV19 with TRBJ1-5, with 7 bases that match TRBD1. Germline V gives CDR1 LNHDA, CDR2 SQIVND (reference sequence). V lost 6 bases, J lost 0 bases, and 8 bases stayed unmatched. The CDR3 covers 16 residues. The CDR3 sequence: CASSPRQGNSNQPQHF. The CDR3 coding sequence is TGTGCCAGTAGCCCTAGACAGGGAAATAGCAATCAGCCCCAGCATTTT.

The rearrangement uses TRBV19 and TRBJ2-5, with 7 positions matching TRBD1. V lost 1 base to trimming and J lost 5 bases; unmatched junction nucleotides: 16. Germline V lookup: CDR1 LNHDA, CDR2 SQIVND (reference sequence). The CDR3 loop spans 18 amino acids. Written as DNA, the CDR3 is TGTGCCAGTAGTATAGTGGGGAGACAGGGTAACCTTGGGGAGACCCAGTACTTC. This sequence encodes CASSIVGRQGNLGETQYF.

The chain recombines TRBV6-5 with TRBJ2-2; D unclear. Trimming left V 5 bases short and J 0 bases short, with 10 bases between. The CDR3 contains 15 residues. Germline CDR1 reads MNHEY; CDR2 reads SVGAGI. CDR3 sequence reads: CASSRDTSNTGELFF. For the CDR3, the DNA is TGTGCCAGCAGTCGTGACACCTCGAACACCGGGGAGCTGTTTTTT.

This clone is a singleton in its sample. The chain links TRBV30 to TRBJ2-7, with TRBD2 matching 9 bases. V lost 2 bases, J lost 2 bases, and 4 bases stayed unmatched. This CDR3 is 14 amino acids long. Germline assignment: CDR1 GTSNPN and CDR2 SVGIG (reference sequence). The CDR3 protein is CAWSSLAGPYEQYF. The DNA of the CDR3 is TGTGCCTGGAGTAGCCTAGCGGGGCCCTACGAGCAGTACTTC.

This rearrangement joins TRBV10-3 to TRBJ1-4; 10 nucleotides agree with TRBD1. The V gene end was trimmed by 0 bases and the J gene end by 3 bases; junction bases not matched to a gene: 4. The CDR3 runs to 17 residues. Germline V gene data show CDR1 as ENHRY and CDR2 as SYGVKD. CDR3 nucleotides: TGTGCCATCAGTGAGTCCCAGGACAGGGGGGCTAATGAAAAACTGTTTTTT. Amino acid sequence: CAISESQDRGANEKLFF.

This clone was detected only once. V and J are TRBV2 and TRBJ2-1; TRBD2 aligns across 8 bases. Trimming at V came to 3 bases and at J to 6 bases, leaving 7 bases not matched to a gene. Per germline, CDR1 SNHLY and CDR2 FYNNEI. This CDR3 contains 15 residues. CDR3 protein: CASSEEGTRANEQFF. In nucleotides, the CDR3 is TGTGCCAGCAGTGAGGAAGGGACTAGGGCCAATGAGCAGTTCTTC.

The chain uses TRBV6-5 and TRBJ2-2, with 7 bases matching TRBD1. The CDR3 is 15 residues long. J lost 5 bases, V lost 6 bases, and 9 bases had no gene match. Germline CDR1 and CDR2: MNHEY and SVGAGI. CDR3 nucleotides: TGTGCCAGCAGGGCTCTCGACAGGGCAACCGGGGAGCTGTTTTTT. Its translation: CASRALDRATGELFF.

J is TRBJ2-5 and V is TRBV11-3; tentatively, D is TRBD2 (7 bases). The V end was cut by 5 bases, the J end by 2 bases, with 15 bases between. Looked up from germline, CDR1 is SGHNT and CDR2 is YENEEA. The CDR3 has 15 amino acids. The CDR3, as DNA: TGTGCCAGCAGCCCCCGGGGGGCCCAACAAGAGACCCAGTACTTC. Its protein is CASSPRGAQQETQYF.

The chain recombines TRBV27 with TRBJ2-7, with TRBD1 as a possible D gene (6 bases). Germline CDR1 MNHEY, CDR2 SMNVEV (reference sequence). The CDR3 totals 15 residues. V lost 4 bases and J lost 2, with 15 bases in between. The CDR3 protein is CASSSRLTGTYEQYF. Here the CDR3 DNA reads TGTGCCAGCAGTTCCCGTTTGACAGGAACCTACGAGCAGTACTTC.

The chain links TRBV5-4 to TRBJ1-2; 7 nucleotides line up with TRBD1. Per germline, CDR1 SGHNT and CDR2 YYREEE (reference sequence). J gave up 0 bases and V 4 bases, and 6 bases lay outside the gene matches. The length of the CDR3 is 15 residues. CDR3 amino acids: CASSEDREANYGYTF. CDR3 nucleotides: TGTGCCAGCAGCGAAGACAGGGAGGCTAACTATGGCTACACCTTC.

This rearrangement joins TRBV6-1 to TRBJ2-1, with 7 nucleotides matching TRBD2. V gave up 1 base and J gave up 1 base; unmatched junction bases: 1. This CDR3 has 15 amino acids. CDR1 MNHNS and CDR2 SASEGT come from the germline V gene. The CDR3 region is CASSEGGGSYNEQFF. CDR3 nucleotide sequence: TGTGCCAGCAGTGAAGGGGGAGGGTCCTACAATGAGCAGTTCTTC.

The chain combines TRBV5-1 with TRBJ2-1, with unresolved D. CDR1 and CDR2 (germline): SGHRS, YFSETQ. The CDR3 totals 16 residues. Trimming took 1 base from V and 12 from J, leaving 23 bases between them. CDR3 DNA sequence: TGCGCCAGCAGCTTGTCCGGCCCTTTCACACTGAGAGGGCAGTTCTTC. Translation: CASSLSGPFTLRGQFF.

V gene TRBV5-4 combines with J gene TRBJ1-5; TRBD1 might be the D (5 bases). V gave up 3 bases and J gave up 7 bases, with 14 bases separating them. The CDR3 is 14 residues long. Germline CDR1 is SGHNT and CDR2 is YYREEE (reference sequence). Here the CDR3 reads CASSSAGEGQPQHF. DNA of the CDR3: TGTGCCAGCAGCTCTGCCGGGGAGGGGCAGCCCCAGCATTTT.

The CDR3 loop reads CAWSVGPGQGYEQYF. The CDR3 DNA reads TGTGCCTGGAGTGTAGGGCCGGGACAGGGCTACGAGCAGTACTTC. The V and J genes are TRBV30 and TRBJ2-7; 9 bases line up with TRBD1. Trimming removed 0 bases from V and 3 bases from J; junction bases left unmatched: 6. The CDR3 sequence is 15 residues long. Germline V CDR1 and CDR2: GTSNPN, SVGIG (reference sequence).

A single count supports this clone. The chain carries TRBV10-3 and TRBJ1-4, with a tentative D call TRBD1 (5 bases). V was shortened by 0 bases and J by 7 bases, with 12 bases between the two germline ends. The CDR3 loop spans 15 amino acids. Per germline, CDR1 ENHRY and CDR2 SYGVKD. The CDR3 reads CAISESQGLGEKLFF. The CDR3 DNA follows: TGTGCCATCAGTGAGTCGCAGGGTCTCGGTGAAAAACTGTTTTTT.

The chain links TRBV19 to TRBJ2-5, with 10 bases lining up with TRBD1. Germline CDR1 and CDR2: LNHDA and SQIVND (reference sequence). With 7 bases clipped from V and 4 bases from J, the junction kept 12 bases outside the gene matches. The CDR3 spans 16 residues. In DNA form, the CDR3 reads TGTGCCAGTACTTTGTGGAGGGACAGGGGACGAGAGACCCAGTACTTC. It encodes CASTLWRDRGRETQYF.

This clone appeared a few times. The genes are TRBV2 and TRBJ2-7, with TRBD2 as a possible D gene (5 bases). In germline, CDR1 is SNHLY, CDR2 FYNNEI. The germline V and J ends were trimmed by 5 bases and 4 bases, with 12 bases remaining between them. CDR3 length equals 13 residues. This CDR3 is CASSPLEGYEQYF. For the CDR3, the DNA is TGTGCCAGCAGTCCTCTCGAGGGTTACGAGCAGTACTTC.

The rearrangement links TRBV19 to TRBJ1-5; the match to TRBD1 covers 7 bases. The V and J ends lost 7 bases and 4 bases, in that order; junction bases with no gene match: 1. The CDR3 loop spans 12 amino acids. Per germline, CDR1 LNHDA and CDR2 SQIVND (reference sequence). CDR3 DNA sequence: TGTGCCAGTAAACAGGGGAATCAGCCCCAGCATTTT. Its protein is CASKQGNQPQHF.

This clone was observed a single time. The gene calls are TRBV6-1 and TRBJ2-1; no clear D gene. Trimming pared 6 bases from V and 12 bases from J, leaving 15 bases between. This CDR3 has 12 amino acids. The germline V gene has CDR1 MNHNS and CDR2 SASEGT. The CDR3 spells CASSRDRYWQFF. For the CDR3, the DNA is TGTGCCAGCAGCCGCGATCGGTACTGGCAGTTCTTC.

V is TRBV19 and J is TRBJ2-3, with 7 bases that match TRBD1. V dropped 6 bases and J dropped 10; count of bases not matched to a gene: 19. The CDR3 consists of 16 residues. Germline V gives CDR1 LNHDA, CDR2 SQIVND (reference sequence). Written as DNA, the CDR3 is TGTGCCAGTAGACCCAGAGGGGGCCAGCTGCATCTTGCGCAGTATTTT. This encodes CASRPRGGQLHLAQYF.

Here the CDR3 DNA reads TGTGCCAGCAGCTTATTCGGGTGGGTGGTGTACAATGAGCAGTTCTTC. Its protein product is CASSLFGWVVYNEQFF. The chain employs TRBV7-6 and TRBJ2-1; no firm D call. In germline, CDR1 is SGHVS, CDR2 FNYEAQ. This CDR3 contains 16 residues. Between the trimmed V and J ends, which lost 2 bases and 4 bases, there was a span of 15 bases.